This TCR beta chain was identified during a study of technical replicates of blood from several donors. CDR3 length: 15 residues. CDR1 and CDR2 from the germline V gene are SGHVS and FNYEAQ. With V trimmed by 5 bases and J by 3 bases, 10 bases remained unmatched. Here immunoSEQ multiplex PCR was the method, and the copy in TCRdb shows in-frame clones only, minus some. Here the sample spans some 79,000 clones, about nine tenths being singletons. The sample comprised T cells isolated from PBMCs. The rearrangement uses TRBV7-6 and TRBJ2-7; 7 bases fit TRBD1. This receptor was obtained from a human donor in good health. Some clones in this sample may be carry-over from other donors' samples. CDR3 region: CASSPSTGYGYEQYF. The CDR3 bases are TGTGCCAGCAGCCCGTCGACAGGGTATGGCTACGAGCAGTACTTC.